This is a list of T cell receptor beta chains from one sample in a study of blood T cell repertoires in COVID-19. Sequenced by immunoSEQ multiplex PCR; TCRdb stores in-frame clones only, minus some. In the table there are roughly 100,000 clones, roughly nine tenths of which are singletons. Specimen: peripheral blood. These receptors originate from a middle-aged man with active COVID-19. The CDR3 runs from the conserved cysteine through the conserved F or W. Expanded clones are given a class, and other clones once, few, many or no size at all.

TRBJ1-1,NA,TRBV2,CASSEALPSEAFF
TRBJ2-2,NA,TRBV7-2,CASSSWTGNTGELFF
TRBJ1-1,NA,TRBV30,CAWSHGKNTEAFF
TRBJ1-2,NA,TRBV27,CASSPRDLEGPSGYTF
TRBJ2-5,once,TRBV7-7,CATTNPGTGQETQYF
TRBJ2-1,NA,TRBV4-3,CASSQERYGGVYNEQFF
TRBJ1-2,once,TRBV15,CATSKTGKDYGYTF
TRBJ2-7,once,TRBV21-1,CASSPDRDYEQYF
TRBJ2-1,NA,TRBV29-1,CSSPGTEYNEQFF
TRBJ1-2,NA,TRBV10-3,CAISDLPGQGIYGYTF
TRBJ2-6,NA,TRBV5-1,CASTNRTGKSGANVLTF
TRBJ1-2,NA,TRBV30,CAWSWTGDSYTF
TRBJ2-3,NA,TRBV5-1,CASSLGLATGADTQYF
TRBJ1-1,NA,TRBV19,CASGPGGVTEAFF
TRBJ2-7,NA,TRBV10-3,CAISEEARAYEQYF
TRBJ2-5,once,TRBV5-5,CASSLGTGVLETQYF
TRBJ2-1,NA,TRBV5-5,CASIHSGGAVEQFF